Shown below are 7 T cell receptor beta chains from a single sample sequenced in a study of T cells in women clearing cervical HPV infection. This table comes from immunoSEQ multiplex PCR, and its TCRdb copy is limited to in-frame clones, with some not included. The sample table includes about 20,000 clones. Material for sequencing was blood buffy coat. All receptors derive from a woman aged 18 to 69 with a cervical HPV16 infection that either progressed to CIN3+ or cleared (not recorded which).

Notes on this clone: Coverage ceases 3 residues before the CDR3 finishes, and the germline J gene fills in the end. The chain recombines TRBV5-1 with TRBJ1-2, with 10 bases lining up with TRBD1. This CDR3 comprises 13 residues. The germline gives CDR1 SGHRS, CDR2 YFSETQ. The part of the CDR3 DNA that was read is TGCGCCAGCAGCTACGGGACAGGGGAAGGC. This gives the protein CASSYGTGEG. The complete CDR3 protein is CASSYGTGEGYTF. Based on the CDR3 plus reference TRBV5-1 and TRBJ1-2, the full variable domain is KAGVTQTPRYLIKTRGQQVTLSCSPISGHRSVSWYQQTPGQGLQFLFEYFSETQRNKGNFPGRFSGRQFSNSRSEMNVSTLELGDSALYLCASSYGTGEGYTFGSGTRLTVV.

To note about this clone: The CDR3 is cut off 3 residues early in the read; its end comes from the germline J gene. The J gene is TRBJ2-3, the V gene TRBV30; D is perhaps TRBD2 (5 bases). The CDR3 sequence is 15 residues long. The germline V gene encodes CDR1 GTSNPN and CDR2 SVGIG (reference sequence). CDR3 region: CAWSVLEGLGETQYF. The DNA read from the CDR3 is TGTGCCTGGAGTGTACTAGAGGGTCTCGGGGAGACG.

On this clone itself: The read terminates 3 residues ahead of where the CDR3 ends, so the germline J gene completes it. The chain links TRBV28 to TRBJ2-7; D gene uncertain. Trimming pared 6 bases from V and 5 bases from J, leaving 17 bases between. The CDR3 runs 14 residues. CDR1 MDHEN and CDR2 SYDVKM come from the germline V gene. The covered CDR3 bases are TGTGCCAGCAGCCCTTATCAAACTCCCAACGAG. Amino acid sequence: CASSPYQTPNE. The entire CDR3 is CASSPYQTPNEQYF.

As concerns this clone: Sequencing ends 3 residues short of the CDR3 end; the germline J gene provides the rest. V gene TRBV2 combines with J gene TRBJ1-4; 7 bases line up with TRBD1. The CDR3 extends over 16 amino acids. Germline V gives CDR1 SNHLY, CDR2 FYNNEI. With V trimmed by 4 bases and J by 7 bases, 12 bases remained unmatched. The CDR3 here is CASSGPGQSVGEKLFF. CDR3 DNA (partial): TGTGCCAGCAGTGGACCGGGACAGTCTGTTGGTGAAAAA.

Concerning this clone itself: Read coverage stops 3 residues before the CDR3 terminus; the germline J gene supplies the remainder. The V call is TRBV24-1, the J call TRBJ2-1; 8 nucleotides match TRBD1. CDR3 length: 16 residues. V gave up 4 bases and J gave up 0 bases; unmatched junction bases: 4. Germline-derived CDR1 and CDR2 are KGHDR and SFDVKD. CDR3 amino acids: CATSDRGQGSYNEQFF. Incomplete CDR3 DNA: TGTGCCACCAGTGACAGAGGACAGGGCTCCTACAATGAG.

Turning to this clone: The read falls 3 residues short of the CDR3 end, and the missing part is taken from the germline J gene. The chain uses TRBV20-1 and TRBJ2-1, with 10 bases that match TRBD1. From germline, CDR1 is DFQATT and CDR2 SNEGSKA (reference sequence). The CDR3 is made up of 14 amino acids. Trimming cost V 7 bases and J 6 bases; bases outside gene matches: 9. Incomplete CDR3 DNA: TGCAGTGTCGGGCGGGACAGGGGTGGCAATGAG. Protein sequence: CSVGRDRGGNE. The entire CDR3 sequence reads CSVGRDRGGNEQFF.

Concerning this clone itself: The observed sequence ends 3 residues before the CDR3 terminus, with the missing tail filled in from the germline J gene. The V call is TRBV18, the J call TRBJ1-2, with D uncertain. The CDR3 runs 13 residues. Germline V gene sequence: CDR1 KGHSH, CDR2 LQKENI. CDR3 DNA (partial): TGTGCCAGCTCACCACCGAGCACAGATACC. It codes for CASSPPSTDT. The entire CDR3 protein reads CASSPPSTDTYTF. The full variable domain, with the rest looked up from reference TRBV18 and TRBJ1-2, is NAGVMQNPRHLVRRRGQEARLRCSPMKGHSHVYWYRQLPEEGLKFMVYLQKENIIDESGMPKERFSAEFPKEGPSILRIQQVVRGDSAAYFCASSPPSTDTYTFGSGTRLTVV.